This TCR beta chain was identified during a study of lung T cells in sarcoidosis with Löfgren's syndrome (TCRdb year 2017). Context from the whole study: Sarcoidosis was described as a granulomatous, mainly pulmonary disease marked by CD4+ T cell accumulation in bronchoalveolar lavage fluid. The repertoire analyses concentrated on Lofgren's syndrome patients.

The sequencer was an Illumina MiSeq. Through fastp at Q25 and MiXCR, TCRdb rebuilt clones from the public reads, retaining in-frame beta chains. Identical CDR3 proteins give one entry, which carries the most common genes and DNA. This sample comprises 2,000 to 3,000 distinct CDR3 sequences, 15% to 20% of them detected only once. The ten largest clones add up to roughly 27% of the sample. CDR1 and CDR2 were assigned from the germline V gene (reference sequence) as SGHNT and YYREEE. Trimming at the junction amounts to 0 bases on V and 6 bases on J, and the germline ends lie 3 bases apart. Inclusive of the bounding cysteine and phenylalanine, the CDR3 is 12 residues long. Only the CDR3 portion is preserved as DNA: 36 bases, with reading frame beginning at the first base. The full study reports these points: The study only suggested recognition of a sarcoidosis-associated antigen, and the antigen remained putative and unidentified. Compared with control subjects, Lofgren's syndrome patients reportedly showed the greatest expansion in the V gene segments TRAV12-1 and TRBV2. CDR3 motifs in TRAV12-1 and TRBV2 were reported to be shared across several Lofgren's syndrome patients, which suggests public CD4+ TCR repertoires. When alphabeta pairing was analyzed, TRAV12-1 tended to pair preferentially with TRBV2, and the resulting paired TCRs displayed CDR3 homology.

CD4+ T cells collected through bronchoalveolar lavage were the source used for profiling TCR repertoires. This clonotype was seen many times. It lacks a known antigen. Base qualities are not at hand, and no much larger clone is one base apart. The clonotype comes from a human donor with sarcoidosis (Löfgren's syndrome or another form), or a control subject (not recorded which). Recombination linked TRBV5-4 to TRBJ2-2; too little of a D gene remains to name it. The sample consisted of CD4+ T cells from bronchoalveolar lavage. CDR3 region: CASSLDAGELFF. The nucleotides read TGTGCCAGCAGCTTGGATGCCGGGGAGCTGTTTTTT.